This TCR beta chain was sequenced during a study of T-cell reconstitution after alpha-beta-depleted transplantation in children. The CDR3 runs 15 residues. V shed 4 bases and J shed 2 bases, with 15 bases lying between them. Germline V gives CDR1 SGHNT, CDR2 YENEEA. Library preparation (for TCRbeta) was performed with unique molecular identifiers. TCRdb passed the PCR reads through MiXCR, listing each CDR3 protein once. The table lists hundreds of thousands of distinct CDR3 sequences, around 12% of them singletons. The source is a human donor who donated a stem cell graft to a child with combined immunodeficiency. This chain connects TRBV11-3 to TRBJ2-7; TRBD1 might be the D (6 bases). The sample in question was PBMCs from the stem cell graft donor, obtained from the stem cell graft. CDR3 bases: TGTGCCAGCAGCTCCCCGTGGGGGCGGACCTACGAGCAGTACTTC. Its protein product is CASSSPWGRTYEQYF.